This entry lists 17 T cell receptor beta chains sequenced from one sample in a study of Ad26.COV2.S vaccination and SARS-CoV-2 variants. The sample's treatment: about 20 received Ad26.COV2.S at low or high dose, single or two shots; about 5 received placebo; per-sample allocation not given. Specimen acquisition occurred on day 63 following the initial vaccine or placebo injection. The data were produced by immunoSEQ multiplex PCR, yet TCRdb's version contains in-frame clones alone and is incomplete. This sample has hundreds of thousands of clones, with 83% found just once. The specimen comprised peripheral blood, sampled in a trial of Ad26.COV2.S vaccine versus placebo. The receptor set was obtained from a person between 18 and 65 years old who received the Ad26.COV2.S COVID-19 vaccine or a placebo.

Here the CDR3 reads CAWSVGGNRGRIYEQYF. The CDR3 DNA is TGTGCCTGGAGTGTAGGCGGAAACAGGGGGCGCATATACGAGCAGTACTTC. This chain links TRBV30 with TRBJ2-7; 9 nucleotides agree with TRBD1. The CDR3 runs to 17 residues. Per germline, CDR1 GTSNPN and CDR2 SVGIG (reference sequence). The junction had 13 bases not matched to a gene; V was cut back by 0 bases and J by 4 bases.

This chain connects TRBV5-1 to TRBJ1-1; 8 bases align to TRBD1. V shed 4 bases and J 4 bases; nucleotides not matched to a gene: 6. This CDR3 spans 14 amino acids. Germline-derived CDR1 and CDR2 are SGHRS and YFSETQ. The CDR3 protein is CASSPWTGTTEAFF. The CDR3 DNA sequence: TGCGCCAGCAGCCCCTGGACAGGGACCACTGAAGCTTTCTTT.

This rearrangement joins TRBV6-5 to TRBJ2-7; tentatively, D is TRBD1 (5 bases). Germline V gives CDR1 MNHEY, CDR2 SVGAGI. V was shortened by 0 bases and J by 2 bases, with 11 bases between the two germline ends. This CDR3 comprises 15 residues. The chain's CDR3 is CASSYSPARAYEQYF. For the CDR3, the DNA is TGTGCCAGCAGTTACTCGCCCGCCAGGGCCTACGAGCAGTACTTC.

The V gene is TRBV5-6, the J gene TRBJ2-7, with 10 bases lining up with TRBD1. V lost 5 bases and J lost 5; bases outside the gene matches: 4. The CDR3 has 13 amino acids. From germline, CDR1 is SGHDT and CDR2 YYEEEE. CDR3 in amino acids: CASRRDRGNEQYF. The DNA for the CDR3 is TGTGCCAGCAGACGGGACAGGGGAAACGAGCAGTACTTC.

This sequence joins TRBV30 and TRBJ1-3; D possibly corresponds to TRBD1 (5 bases). Germline V gives CDR1 GTSNPN, CDR2 SVGIG (reference sequence). Trimming left V 0 bases short and J 6 bases short, with 15 bases between. The CDR3 is 15 residues long. The CDR3 sequence: CAWSVWQGGANTIYF. DNA for the CDR3: TGTGCCTGGAGTGTGTGGCAGGGAGGCGCAAACACCATATATTTT. The variable domain in full, completed from reference TRBV30 and TRBJ1-3, reads SQTIHQWPATLVQPVGSPLSLECTVEGTSNPNLYWYRQAAGRGLQLLFYSVGIGQISSEVPQNLSASRPQDRQFILSSKKLLLSDSGFYLCAWSVWQGGANTIYFGEGSWLTVV.

This clone was found a few times. The chain uses TRBV4-3 and TRBJ2-1; 8 bases line up with TRBD2. The V gene's germline CDR1 is LGHNA and CDR2 YSLEER. The V gene end was trimmed by 4 bases and the J gene end by 8 bases; junction bases not matched to a gene: 13. The CDR3 totals 16 residues. The CDR3 sequence is CASSLVSGGYGDEQFF. CDR3 nucleotide sequence: TGCGCCAGCAGCCTCGTAAGCGGGGGATATGGGGATGAGCAGTTCTTC.

This clone came up once. The gene calls are TRBV11-2 and TRBJ1-2; 7 positions match TRBD1. From germline, CDR1 is SGHAT and CDR2 FQNNGV. The CDR3 has 13 residues. V was clipped by 2 bases and J by 8 bases; unmatched bases: 5. CDR3 DNA: TGTGCCAGCAGCTTAAGACAGGGCAGCGGCTACACCTTC. Protein: CASSLRQGSGYTF.

The chain combines TRBV11-3 with TRBJ2-1; D ambiguous. The germline gives CDR1 SGHNT, CDR2 YENEEA. The length of the CDR3 is 16 residues. V was cut by 0 bases and J by 7 bases, with 16 bases left in between. The CDR3 sequence: CASSLDGPRYQNEQFF. For the CDR3, the DNA is TGTGCCAGCAGCTTAGATGGGCCTAGATATCAGAATGAGCAGTTCTTC.

This clone was counted only a few times. The chain combines TRBV27 with TRBJ2-1; TRBD2 aligns across 12 bases. V lost 6 bases and J lost 0; bases outside the gene matches: 15. CDR1 MNHEY and CDR2 SMNVEV come from the germline V gene (reference sequence). This CDR3 contains 20 residues. The CDR3 sequence is CASSPSPTSGSMSSYNEQFF. The CDR3, as DNA: TGTGCCAGCAGCCCCTCCCCGACTAGCGGGAGTATGAGCTCCTACAATGAGCAGTTCTTC.

The chain carries TRBV19 and TRBJ1-4; D possibly corresponds to TRBD1 (6 bases). V was pared by 9 bases and J by 0 bases, with 17 bases between. Germline V gene data show CDR1 as LNHDA and CDR2 as SQIVND (reference sequence). The CDR3 is 16 residues long. CDR3 in DNA: TGTGCCAGCCGCTGGGGGGGCCTTGCAACTAATGAAAAACTGTTTTTT. It is translated as CASRWGGLATNEKLFF.

The J gene is TRBJ1-5, the V gene TRBV2; D gene uncertain. Germline-derived CDR1 and CDR2 are SNHLY and FYNNEI. V shed 1 base and J shed 4 bases, with 8 bases lying between them. There are 14 residues in the CDR3. The CDR3 here is CASSEVTSNQPQHF. DNA for the CDR3: TGTGCCAGCAGTGAAGTTACCTCAAATCAGCCCCAGCATTTT.

V is TRBV30 and J is TRBJ2-3; the match to TRBD1 covers 10 bases. Germline CDR1 and CDR2: GTSNPN and SVGIG (reference sequence). V was pared by 2 bases and J by 2 bases, with 7 bases of the junction left unmatched. CDR3 length equals 16 residues. CDR3 protein: CAWSPGTGANTDTQYF. Here the CDR3 DNA reads TGTGCCTGGAGTCCCGGGACAGGGGCTAACACAGATACGCAGTATTTT.

The CDR3 spells CASSQGTSGITGELFF. DNA of the CDR3: TGTGCCAGCAGCCAAGGGACTAGCGGGATTACCGGGGAGCTGTTTTTT. The chain links TRBV4-2 to TRBJ2-2; the match to TRBD2 covers 12 bases. From germline, CDR1 is LGHNA and CDR2 YNFKEQ. This CDR3 region has 16 residues. Trimming removed 1 base from V and 5 bases from J; junction bases left unmatched: 2.

This chain uses TRBV7-2 with TRBJ2-7; either TRBD1 or TRBD2 may supply D (5 bases each). The CDR3 length is 14 residues. In germline, CDR1 is SGHTA, CDR2 FQGNSA. The ends were cut back, 4 bases at V and 1 base at J, with 11 bases in the middle. The CDR3 is CASSSGRQSYEQYF. The CDR3 region has the DNA TGTGCCAGCAGCTCGGGACGGCAGTCCTACGAGCAGTACTTC.

This clone has only a few counts. This specimen includes other DNA sequences encoding the same CDR3. The J gene is TRBJ2-2, the V gene TRBV5-1; 13 positions match TRBD2. This CDR3 contains 17 residues. Germline V gene sequence: CDR1 SGHRS, CDR2 YFSETQ. Trimming took 3 bases from V and 2 from J; bases not matched to a gene: 4. The CDR3 loop reads CASSWTSGSPNTGELFF. The CDR3 DNA is TGCGCCAGCAGCTGGACTAGCGGGAGCCCCAACACCGGGGAGCTGTTTTTT.

This chain uses TRBV19 with TRBJ1-6, with D perhaps TRBD1 (6 bases). The CDR3 has 18 amino acids. Per the germline V gene, CDR1 is LNHDA and CDR2 is SQIVND (reference sequence). V dropped 5 bases and J dropped 8 bases, with 25 bases sitting between them. The CDR3 region is CASSPGGGGRGRDSPLHF. The CDR3 nucleotides read TGTGCCAGTAGTCCCGGAGGAGGGGGGCGGGGAAGAGATTCACCCCTCCACTTT.

The rearrangement joins TRBV7-3 to TRBJ2-1; a possible D gene is TRBD2 (6 bases). V gave up 10 bases and J gave up 9 bases, with 22 bases separating them. This CDR3 is built from 14 residues. The V gene's germline CDR1 is SGHTA and CDR2 FQGTGA. CDR3 amino acids: CATQANQGLGEQFF. DNA for the CDR3: TGTGCCACCCAAGCGAATCAGGGACTCGGTGAGCAGTTCTTC.